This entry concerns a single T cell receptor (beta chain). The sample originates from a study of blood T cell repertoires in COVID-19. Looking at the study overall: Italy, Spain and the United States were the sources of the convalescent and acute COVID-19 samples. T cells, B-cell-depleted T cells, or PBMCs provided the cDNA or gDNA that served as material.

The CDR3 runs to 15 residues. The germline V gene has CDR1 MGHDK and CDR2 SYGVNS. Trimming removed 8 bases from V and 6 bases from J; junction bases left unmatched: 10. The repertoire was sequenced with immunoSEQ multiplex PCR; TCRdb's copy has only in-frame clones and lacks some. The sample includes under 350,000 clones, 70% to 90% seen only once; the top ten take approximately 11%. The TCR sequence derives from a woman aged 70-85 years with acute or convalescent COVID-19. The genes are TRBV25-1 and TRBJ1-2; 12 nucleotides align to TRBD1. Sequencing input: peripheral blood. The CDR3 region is CASSSEGQGANGYTF. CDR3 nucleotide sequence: TGTGCCAGCTCCTCAGAGGGACAGGGGGCGAATGGCTACACCTTC.